This T cell receptor beta chain was observed in a study of sequential checkpoint blockade in melanoma. Treatment of the sample: randomized to nivolumab then ipilimumab (arm A) or the reverse (arm B). Patients had received no earlier DNA-damaging chemotherapy. CDR1 is LNHDA and CDR2 is SQIVND in the germline V gene (reference sequence). Trimming shortened V by 2 bases and J by 7 bases, and 17 bases separated the two germline ends. This CDR3 comprises 15 residues. Profiling relied on immunoSEQ multiplex PCR, and the TCRdb table lists in-frame clones only, not all of them. The table shows around 10,000 clones, with 23% occurring only once.

This clonotype originated in a human donor with melanoma. Source: tumor tissue (inferred from file names), taken from a patient given nivolumab and ipilimumab in sequence. The V and J genes are TRBV19 and TRBJ1-2, with no clear D. The CDR3 sequence: CASSINRGSWRGYTF. CDR3 nucleotides: TGTGCCAGTAGTATAAACAGAGGGTCTTGGCGTGGCTACACCTTC.